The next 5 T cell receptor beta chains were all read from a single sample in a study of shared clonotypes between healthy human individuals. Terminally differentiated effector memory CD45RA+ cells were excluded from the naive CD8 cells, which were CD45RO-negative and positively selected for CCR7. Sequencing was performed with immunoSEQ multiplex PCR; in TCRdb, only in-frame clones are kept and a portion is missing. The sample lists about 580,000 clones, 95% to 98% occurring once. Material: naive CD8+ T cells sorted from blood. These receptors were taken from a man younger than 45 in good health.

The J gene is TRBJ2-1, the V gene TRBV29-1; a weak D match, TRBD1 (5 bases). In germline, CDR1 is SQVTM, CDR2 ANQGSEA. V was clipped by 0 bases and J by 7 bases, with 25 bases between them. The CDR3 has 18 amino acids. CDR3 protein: CSVEDGRLQGSFGNEQFF. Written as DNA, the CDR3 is TGCAGCGTTGAAGATGGGCGCTTGCAGGGTTCCTTTGGGAATGAGCAGTTCTTC.

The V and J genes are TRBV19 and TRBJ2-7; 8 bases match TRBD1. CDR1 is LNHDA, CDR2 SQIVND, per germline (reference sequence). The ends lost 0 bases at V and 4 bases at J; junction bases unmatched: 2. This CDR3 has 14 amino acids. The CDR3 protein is CASSIENRGYEQYF. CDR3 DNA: TGTGCCAGTAGTATAGAAAACAGGGGGTACGAGCAGTACTTC.

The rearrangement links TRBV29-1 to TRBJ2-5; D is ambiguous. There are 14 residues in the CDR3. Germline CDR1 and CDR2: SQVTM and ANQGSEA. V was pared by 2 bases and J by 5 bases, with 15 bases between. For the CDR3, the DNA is TGCAGCGTTGAATGGGCTCTTAAGGATGAGACCCAGTACTTC. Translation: CSVEWALKDETQYF.

The CDR3 DNA reads TGTGCCAGCAGCGTAGTAGGGACAGGGGTCCCTAATGAGCAGTTCTTC. Its translation: CASSVVGTGVPNEQFF. The gene calls are TRBV9 and TRBJ2-1; 10 nucleotides line up with TRBD1. The ends lost 0 bases at V and 7 bases at J; junction bases unmatched: 7. The germline V gene encodes CDR1 SGDLS and CDR2 YYNGEE. The CDR3 has 16 residues.

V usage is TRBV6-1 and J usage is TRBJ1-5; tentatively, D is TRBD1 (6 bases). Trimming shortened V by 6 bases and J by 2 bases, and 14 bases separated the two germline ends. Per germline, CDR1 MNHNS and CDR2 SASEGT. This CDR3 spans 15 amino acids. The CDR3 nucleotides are TGTGCCAGCAGAGGGTCTCGACAGGGCAATCAGCCCCAGCATTTT. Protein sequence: CASRGSRQGNQPQHF.